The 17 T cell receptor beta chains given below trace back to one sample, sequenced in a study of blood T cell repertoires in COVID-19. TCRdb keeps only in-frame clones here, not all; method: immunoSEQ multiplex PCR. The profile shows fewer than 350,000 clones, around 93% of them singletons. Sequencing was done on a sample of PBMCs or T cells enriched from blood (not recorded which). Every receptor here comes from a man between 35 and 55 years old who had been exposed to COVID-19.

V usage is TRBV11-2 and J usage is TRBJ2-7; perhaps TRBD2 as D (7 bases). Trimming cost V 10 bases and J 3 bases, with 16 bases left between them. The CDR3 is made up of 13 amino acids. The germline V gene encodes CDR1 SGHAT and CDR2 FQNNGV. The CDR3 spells CATGGSLNYEQYF. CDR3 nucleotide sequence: TGTGCCACGGGGGGCAGTTTAAACTACGAGCAGTACTTC.

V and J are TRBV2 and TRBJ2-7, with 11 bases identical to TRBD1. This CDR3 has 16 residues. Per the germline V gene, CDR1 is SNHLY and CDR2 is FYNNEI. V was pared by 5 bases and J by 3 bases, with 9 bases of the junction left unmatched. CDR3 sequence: CASSPQPGQGVYEQYF. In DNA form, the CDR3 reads TGTGCCAGCAGTCCCCAACCGGGACAGGGGGTCTACGAGCAGTACTTC.

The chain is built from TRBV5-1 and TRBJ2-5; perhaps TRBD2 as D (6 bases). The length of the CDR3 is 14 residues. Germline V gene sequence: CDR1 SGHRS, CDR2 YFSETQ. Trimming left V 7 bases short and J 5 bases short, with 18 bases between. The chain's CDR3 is CASHTVGGQETQYF. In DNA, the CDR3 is TGCGCCAGCCACACGGTCGGGGGTCAGGAGACCCAGTACTTC.

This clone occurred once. CDR3 loop: CASRMEDRGGTEAFF. The DNA of the CDR3 is TGTGCCAGCAGGATGGAGGACAGGGGAGGTACTGAAGCTTTCTTT. The chain uses TRBV6-5 and TRBJ1-1, with 9 nucleotides matching TRBD1. CDR1 is MNHEY and CDR2 is SVGAGI in the germline V gene. The V segment lost 6 bases and the J segment 5 bases; nucleotides outside the gene matches: 10. The CDR3 has 15 residues.

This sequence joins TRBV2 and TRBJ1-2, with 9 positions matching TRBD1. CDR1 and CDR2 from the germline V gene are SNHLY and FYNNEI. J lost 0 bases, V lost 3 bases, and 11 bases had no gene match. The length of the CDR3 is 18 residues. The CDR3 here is CASSDFGQGTKTNYGYTF. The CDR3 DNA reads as TGTGCCAGCAGTGATTTTGGACAGGGGACGAAAACTAACTATGGCTACACCTTC.

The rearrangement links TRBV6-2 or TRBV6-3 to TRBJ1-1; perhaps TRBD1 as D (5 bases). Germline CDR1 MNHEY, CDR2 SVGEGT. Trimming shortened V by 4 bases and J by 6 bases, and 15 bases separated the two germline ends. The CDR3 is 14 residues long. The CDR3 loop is CASSSSGGAPEAFF. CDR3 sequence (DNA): TGTGCCAGCAGTTCGTCCGGTGGGGCCCCTGAAGCTTTCTTT.

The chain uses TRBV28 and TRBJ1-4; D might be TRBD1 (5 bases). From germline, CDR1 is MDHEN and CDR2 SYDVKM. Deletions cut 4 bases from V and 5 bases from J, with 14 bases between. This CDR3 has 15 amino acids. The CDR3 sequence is CASSSWTPENEKLFF. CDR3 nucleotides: TGTGCCAGCAGTTCTTGGACACCTGAGAATGAAAAACTGTTTTTT.

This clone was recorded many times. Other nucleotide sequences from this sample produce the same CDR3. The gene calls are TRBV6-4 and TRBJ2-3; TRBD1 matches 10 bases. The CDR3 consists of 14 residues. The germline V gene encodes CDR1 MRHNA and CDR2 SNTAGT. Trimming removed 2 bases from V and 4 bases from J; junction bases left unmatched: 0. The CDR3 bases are TGTGCCAGCAGTGACGGACAGGGGGCAGATACGCAGTATTTT. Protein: CASSDGQGADTQYF.

The CDR3 DNA reads as TGCGCCAGCAGTATAAATTACTTAGGGAAGGGGACTGAAGCTTTCTTT. Amino acid sequence: CASSINYLGKGTEAFF. The rearrangement links TRBV4-1 to TRBJ1-1, with TRBD1 as a possible D gene (5 bases). From germline, CDR1 is MGHRA and CDR2 YSYEKL. V was trimmed by 6 bases and J by 5 bases, leaving 22 bases between them. The CDR3 is made up of 16 amino acids.

CDR3 nucleotide sequence: TGTGCCAGCAGATTTGGGGTGCAGGGGACCCAGACCCAGTACTTC. Protein sequence: CASRFGVQGTQTQYF. This chain connects TRBV11-2 to TRBJ2-5; possibly TRBD1 for D (6 bases). CDR1 is SGHAT, CDR2 FQNNGV, per germline. The V end was cut by 6 bases, the J end by 6 bases, with 20 bases between. This CDR3 spans 15 amino acids. Full variable domain (outside the CDR3, taken from reference TRBV11-2 and TRBJ2-5): EAGVAQSPRYKIIEKRQSVAFWCNPISGHATLYWYQQILGQGPKLLIQFQNNGVVDDSQLPKDRFSAERLKGVDSTLKIQPAKLEDSAVYLCASRFGVQGTQTQYFGPGTRLLVL.

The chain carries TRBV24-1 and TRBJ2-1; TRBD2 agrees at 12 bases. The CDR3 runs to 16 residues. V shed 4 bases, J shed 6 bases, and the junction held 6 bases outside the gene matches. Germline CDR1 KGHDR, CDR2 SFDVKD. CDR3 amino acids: CATSEVLAGGLNEQFF. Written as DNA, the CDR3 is TGTGCCACCAGTGAAGTGCTAGCGGGAGGGCTCAATGAGCAGTTCTTC.

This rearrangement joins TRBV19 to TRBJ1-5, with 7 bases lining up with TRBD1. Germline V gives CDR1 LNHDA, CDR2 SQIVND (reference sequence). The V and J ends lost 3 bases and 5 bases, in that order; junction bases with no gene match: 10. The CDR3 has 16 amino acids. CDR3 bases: TGTGCCAGTAGTATGGAAGGCAGGGGGTCTGATCAGCCCCAGCATTTT. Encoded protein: CASSMEGRGSDQPQHF.

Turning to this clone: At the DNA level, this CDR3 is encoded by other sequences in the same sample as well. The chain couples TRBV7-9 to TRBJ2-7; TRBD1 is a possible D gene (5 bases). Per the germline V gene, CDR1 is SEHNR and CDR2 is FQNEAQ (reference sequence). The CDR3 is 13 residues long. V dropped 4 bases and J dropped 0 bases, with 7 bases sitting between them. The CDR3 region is CASSSDISYEQYF. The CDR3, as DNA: TGTGCCAGCAGCTCGGACATCTCCTACGAGCAGTACTTC.

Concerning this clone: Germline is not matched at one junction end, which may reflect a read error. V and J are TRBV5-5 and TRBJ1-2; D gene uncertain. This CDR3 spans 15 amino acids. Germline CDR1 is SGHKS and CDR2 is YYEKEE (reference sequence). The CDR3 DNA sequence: TGTGCCAGCACCTTGGGCAGGTTCAGTAACTATGGCTACACCTTC. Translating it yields CASTLGRFSNYGYTF.

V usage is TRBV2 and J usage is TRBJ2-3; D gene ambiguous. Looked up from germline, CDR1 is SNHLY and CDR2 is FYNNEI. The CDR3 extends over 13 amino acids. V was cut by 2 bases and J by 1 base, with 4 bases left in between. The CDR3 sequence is CASSESGTDTQYF. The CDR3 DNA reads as TGTGCCAGCAGTGAATCTGGCACAGATACGCAGTATTTT.

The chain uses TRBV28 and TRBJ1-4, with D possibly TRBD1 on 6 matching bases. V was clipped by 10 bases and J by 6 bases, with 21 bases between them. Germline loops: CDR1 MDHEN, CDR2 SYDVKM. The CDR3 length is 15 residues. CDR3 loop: CATRDNFSGYEKLFF. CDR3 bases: TGTGCCACCAGGGACAATTTCTCCGGGTATGAAAAACTGTTTTTT.

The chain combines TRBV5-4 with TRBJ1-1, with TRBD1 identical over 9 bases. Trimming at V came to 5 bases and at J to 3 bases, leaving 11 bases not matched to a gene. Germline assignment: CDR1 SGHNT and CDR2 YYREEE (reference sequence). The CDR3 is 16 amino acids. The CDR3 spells CASSSGTGLWDTEAFF. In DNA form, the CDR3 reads TGTGCCAGCAGTTCCGGGACAGGGTTGTGGGACACTGAAGCTTTCTTT.